The 21 T cell receptor beta chains below all came from one sample that was sequenced in a study of blood T cell repertoires in COVID-19. Clones were sequenced by immunoSEQ multiplex PCR, and TCRdb holds only the in-frame ones, with some missing. Here the sample spans 6,500 to 9,500 clones, roughly 80% being singletons. Sequences were obtained from peripheral blood. Receptors were obtained from a human donor in a cohort sampled during active COVID-19.

The chain combines TRBV4-1 with TRBJ2-1; TRBD2 agrees at 13 bases. CDR1 MGHRA and CDR2 YSYEKL come from the germline V gene. CDR3 length: 18 residues. The J segment lost 5 bases and the V segment lost 0 bases, leaving 7 bases of the junction unmatched. This CDR3 is CASSQDPGTSGTDNEQFF. The CDR3 nucleotides read TGCGCCAGCAGCCAAGATCCAGGGACTAGCGGGACCGACAATGAGCAGTTCTTC.

The V gene is TRBV28, the J gene TRBJ1-1; D unresolved. The CDR3 runs to 10 residues. Per germline, CDR1 MDHEN and CDR2 SYDVKM. CDR3 DNA sequence: TGTGGCGGGATGAACACTGAAGCTTTCTTT. This codes for CGGMNTEAFF.

This clone appeared once. The V and J genes are TRBV12-5 and TRBJ1-1; 7 bases are shared with TRBD1. V trimming: 2 bases; J trimming: 4 bases; junction bases outside the gene matches: 7. Germline assignment: CDR1 LGHNT and CDR2 FRNRAP. The CDR3 has 15 residues. The CDR3 loop is CASGLQQGYGTEAFF. The CDR3 region has the DNA TGTGCTAGTGGTTTGCAACAGGGGTATGGCACTGAAGCTTTCTTT.

V gene TRBV5-1 combines with J gene TRBJ2-1, with D maybe TRBD1 (6 bases). Germline V CDR1 and CDR2: SGHRS, YFSETQ. The V gene lost 4 bases and the J gene lost 7 bases, with 12 bases spanning the gap. The CDR3 contains 13 residues. Here the CDR3 DNA reads TGCGCCAGCAGCAGGGGGACCGTGAATGAGCAGTTCTTC. Encoded protein: CASSRGTVNEQFF.

This clone was counted once. This chain connects TRBV28 to TRBJ1-5; D is ambiguous. The CDR3 has 14 residues. V lost 2 bases and J lost 5, with 10 bases in between. Germline loops: CDR1 MDHEN, CDR2 SYDVKM. CDR3 region: CASSLLTADQPQHF. In nucleotides, the CDR3 is TGTGCCAGCAGTTTACTTACAGCAGATCAGCCCCAGCATTTT.

The chain uses TRBV4-1 and TRBJ1-2, with D unresolved. The V end was cut by 1 base, the J end by 4 bases, with 19 bases between. Germline V gene data show CDR1 as MGHRA and CDR2 as YSYEKL. CDR3 length: 17 amino acids. As DNA, the CDR3 is TGCGCCAGCAGCCAAGCCCTGCGGGGTTACCTAGCCTATGGCTACACCTTC. This encodes CASSQALRGYLAYGYTF.

The chain recombines TRBV5-1 with TRBJ2-3; no firm D call. CDR1 is SGHRS and CDR2 is YFSETQ in the germline V gene. V gave up 8 bases and J gave up 2 bases, with 9 bases separating them. The CDR3 has 12 residues. The CDR3 nucleotides are TGCGCCAGTAGCATCAACACAGATACGCAGTATTTT. Residues: CASSINTDTQYF.

The chain joins TRBV15 to TRBJ1-2; D uncertain. Trimming cost V 0 bases and J 3 bases, with 23 bases left between them. Germline V gene sequence: CDR1 LNHNV, CDR2 YYDKDF (reference sequence). There are 19 residues in the CDR3. Written as DNA, the CDR3 is TGTGCCACCAGCAGAGAAAAGCAGACGGTTGGTAGCCCATACTATGGCTACACCTTC. Translated, it gives CATSREKQTVGSPYYGYTF.

This chain connects TRBV5-1 to TRBJ2-4; tentatively, D is TRBD2 (5 bases). The V end lost 4 bases, the J end lost 7 bases, and 24 bases lay between the germline ends. Germline V lookup: CDR1 SGHRS, CDR2 YFSETQ. CDR3 length equals 17 residues. CDR3 bases: TGCGCCAGCAGCCCCGGAGGTGTTCGGAATCCAAACAACATTCAGTACTTC. Translating it yields CASSPGGVRNPNNIQYF.

This clone is a singleton in its sample. The chain couples TRBV5-1 to TRBJ2-5; 11 bases align to TRBD2. J was trimmed by 1 base and V by 0 bases; bases with no gene match: 2. The germline gives CDR1 SGHRS, CDR2 YFSETQ. CDR3 length equals 16 residues. The CDR3 loop reads CASSLGLAGGQETQYF. CDR3 bases: TGCGCCAGCAGCTTGGGCCTAGCGGGAGGCCAAGAGACCCAGTACTTC.

The chain has TRBV27 and TRBJ2-1, with 11 bases lining up with TRBD2. CDR1 and CDR2 from the germline V gene are MNHEY and SMNVEV (reference sequence). CDR3 length: 14 residues. V lost 5 bases and J lost 6; bases outside the gene matches: 3. This CDR3 is CASSKLAGGNEQFF. The CDR3 nucleotides read TGTGCCAGCAGTAAGCTAGCGGGAGGCAATGAGCAGTTCTTC.

The chain is built from TRBV7-6 and TRBJ2-2; D remains ambiguous. V was clipped by 1 base and J by 3 bases, with 6 bases between them. CDR3 length: 14 amino acids. CDR1 is SGHVS, CDR2 FNYEAQ, per germline. CDR3 sequence reads: CASSLDGYTGELFF. The CDR3 DNA reads as TGTGCCAGCAGCTTAGATGGCTACACCGGGGAGCTGTTTTTT.

This chain links TRBV5-1 with TRBJ1-1; 8 positions agree with TRBD1. Germline lookup yields CDR1 SGHRS and CDR2 YFSETQ. CDR3 length equals 13 residues. Unmatched junction bases numbered 2, after V lost 3 bases and J lost 4 bases. CDR3: CASSSQGATEAFF. In DNA form, the CDR3 reads TGCGCCAGCAGCTCTCAGGGGGCCACTGAAGCTTTCTTT.

The chain links TRBV9 to TRBJ1-1; weak D call: TRBD1 (6 bases). CDR3 length: 14 amino acids. Trimming removed 4 bases at V and 0 bases at J, with 10 bases between. Germline loops: CDR1 SGDLS, CDR2 YYNGEE. The CDR3 here is CASSTRGMNTEAFF. The CDR3 DNA reads TGTGCCAGCAGCACCAGGGGTATGAACACTGAAGCTTTCTTT.

The V gene is TRBV6-6, the J gene TRBJ1-1, with 8 bases aligning to TRBD1. The CDR3 is 15 amino acids. Germline lookup yields CDR1 MNHNY and CDR2 SVGAGI (reference sequence). Trimming at V came to 6 bases and at J to 3 bases, leaving 9 bases not matched to a gene. Written as DNA, the CDR3 is TGTGCCAGCAGCCCTCGGACAGGGCGACACACTGAAGCTTTCTTT. Residues: CASSPRTGRHTEAFF.

The chain recombines TRBV5-4 with TRBJ1-2; TRBD1 matches 10 bases. The V and J ends lost 4 bases and 9 bases, in that order; junction bases with no gene match: 18. Germline CDR1 and CDR2: SGHNT and YYREEE (reference sequence). The CDR3 runs to 17 residues. CDR3 sequence (DNA): TGTGCCAGCAGCCTTCCCGGACCCGAGACAGGGGGCCCTAGCTACACCTTC. Amino acid sequence: CASSLPGPETGGPSYTF.

The rearrangement uses TRBV11-2 and TRBJ2-1; TRBD2 matches at 8 bases. This CDR3 contains 19 residues. Germline V gene lookup returns CDR1 SGHAT and CDR2 FQNNGV. The junction had 14 bases not matched to a gene; V was cut back by 1 base and J by 3 bases. The CDR3 loop is CASSLGVPGGAGFYNEQFF. The CDR3 bases are TGTGCCAGCAGCTTAGGGGTGCCGGGGGGGGCTGGATTCTACAATGAGCAGTTCTTC.

This rearrangement joins TRBV18 to TRBJ2-1, with TRBD1 identical over 7 bases. This CDR3 region has 14 residues. The junction had 6 bases not matched to a gene; V was cut back by 3 bases and J by 7 bases. Germline values: CDR1 KGHSH, CDR2 LQKENI. This CDR3 reads CASSPSRDSNEQFF. In DNA, the CDR3 is TGTGCCAGCTCACCGTCCCGGGACAGTAATGAGCAGTTCTTC.

The chain is built from TRBV19 and TRBJ1-1, with no clear D. CDR1 is LNHDA, CDR2 SQIVND, per germline (reference sequence). The CDR3 has 13 residues. V was shortened by 3 bases and J by 2 bases, with 7 bases between the two germline ends. In DNA, the CDR3 is TGTGCCAGTAGTATGGGAGAAAACACTGAAGCTTTCTTT. It yields the protein CASSMGENTEAFF.

The V and J genes are TRBV19 and TRBJ2-3, with no clear D. The germline V gene encodes CDR1 LNHDA and CDR2 SQIVND (reference sequence). The V end was cut by 2 bases, the J end by 3 bases, with 15 bases between. This CDR3 has 16 amino acids. The DNA of the CDR3 is TGTGCCAGTAGTATATCCCGATTAACGGGTACAGATACGCAGTATTTT. Amino acid sequence: CASSISRLTGTDTQYF.

This chain joins TRBV3-1 (or the pseudogene TRBV3-2) and TRBJ2-7, with 7 bases matching TRBD2. The trim removed 4 bases at V and 2 bases at J, leaving 20 bases unmatched. Germline V CDR1 and CDR2: LGHDT, YNNKEL (reference sequence). The CDR3 runs to 19 residues. CDR3 nucleotide sequence: TGTGCCAGCAGCCCGCAGCGGGGACTCCCTTCGCTAGTGCCCTACGAGCAGTACTTC. Translating it yields CASSPQRGLPSLVPYEQYF.